This T cell receptor beta chain was sequenced in a study of cytomegalovirus exposure and HLA in healthy donors. This clone was observed a few times. Germline V gene data show CDR1 as SNHLY and CDR2 as FYNNEI. The CDR3 sequence is 14 residues long. V was trimmed by 2 bases and J by 4 bases, leaving 11 bases between them. PCR involved 60 Vbeta and 13 Jbeta primers. The repertoire was sequenced with immunoSEQ multiplex PCR; TCRdb's copy has only in-frame clones and lacks some. The sample holds tens of thousands of clones, roughly 83% seen once. The source material was PBMCs. This clonotype was sampled from a man between 18 and 35 years old in good health and CMV-seronegative. The chain couples TRBV2 to TRBJ1-2; no definite D call. CDR3 sequence reads: CASSESRHSYGYTF. DNA for the CDR3: TGTGCCAGCAGTGAATCCCGACATAGCTATGGCTACACCTTC.